The 27 T cell receptor beta chains below all came from one sample that was sequenced in a study of blood T cell repertoires in COVID-19. The protocol was immunoSEQ multiplex PCR, while the TCRdb copy is restricted to in-frame clones and leaves out a portion. The sample records about 170,000 clones, about 85% being singletons. Source material: peripheral blood. The receptors derive from an elderly man with COVID-19, enrolled during active disease.

The rearrangement uses TRBV29-1 and TRBJ2-5, with D perhaps TRBD1 (6 bases). The V end was cut by 7 bases, the J end by 2 bases, with 17 bases between. Germline V gene lookup returns CDR1 SQVTM and CDR2 ANQGSEA. The CDR3 runs to 14 residues. The CDR3 nucleotides read TGCAGCGCCGGTCACAGGGCCCCGCAAGAGACCCAGTACTTC. This encodes CSAGHRAPQETQYF.

The V call is TRBV9, the J call TRBJ2-7; perhaps TRBD2 as D (5 bases). Trimming removed 4 bases at V and 0 bases at J, with 14 bases between. There are 15 residues in the CDR3. From germline, CDR1 is SGDLS and CDR2 YYNGEE. The CDR3 DNA follows: TGTGCCAGCAGCCCGCCCGGGGTCCTCTCCTACGAGCAGTACTTC. Residues: CASSPPGVLSYEQYF. Full variable domain (remainder filled in from reference TRBV9 and TRBJ2-7): DSGVTQTPKHLITATGQRVTLRCSPRSGDLSVYWYQQSLDQGLQFLIQYYNGEERAKGNILERFSAQQFPDLHSELNLSSLELGDSALYFCASSPPGVLSYEQYFGPGTRLTVT.

The V gene is TRBV3-1 (or the pseudogene TRBV3-2), the J gene TRBJ2-3, with 8 bases fitting TRBD2. Germline V gives CDR1 LGHDT, CDR2 YNNKEL (reference sequence). This CDR3 contains 16 residues. Trimming cost V 2 bases and J 3 bases; bases outside gene matches: 7. CDR3: CASSQRPGLDTDTQYF. CDR3 coding DNA: TGTGCCAGCAGCCAACGCCCGGGACTAGATACAGATACGCAGTATTTT.

CDR3 sequence reads: CASSLTPTGDQPQHF. The CDR3 DNA reads TGTGCCAGCAGTTTAACCCCGACAGGAGATCAGCCCCAGCATTTT. The chain has TRBV28 and TRBJ1-5; tentatively, D is TRBD1 (6 bases). Germline V CDR1 and CDR2: MDHEN, SYDVKM. V dropped 2 bases and J dropped 5 bases, with 13 bases sitting between them. This CDR3 comprises 15 residues.

The rearrangement joins TRBV28 to TRBJ1-4; D possibly corresponds to TRBD1 (6 bases). The CDR3 is made up of 15 amino acids. Trimming stripped 5 bases from V and 8 bases from J, with 18 bases between. The V gene's germline CDR1 is MDHEN and CDR2 SYDVKM. CDR3 in DNA: TGTGCCAGCAGTCCCCACACAGGGTCAGTCGAAAAACTGTTTTTT. Protein product: CASSPHTGSVEKLFF.

In its sample, this clone was seen once. This chain links TRBV12-5 with TRBJ1-1, with 7 bases lining up with TRBD1. This CDR3 contains 14 residues. Germline V gene sequence: CDR1 LGHNT, CDR2 FRNRAP. V gave up 6 bases and J gave up 1 base; unmatched junction bases: 5. CDR3 amino acids: CASGVAGGNTEAFF. The CDR3 nucleotides read TGTGCTAGTGGGGTGGCAGGGGGGAACACTGAAGCTTTCTTT.

This clone was recorded only once. The chain employs TRBV7-6 and TRBJ2-3; the match to TRBD1 covers 7 bases. The CDR3 sequence is 17 residues long. V was clipped by 5 bases and J by 0 bases; unmatched bases: 11. The V gene's germline CDR1 is SGHVS and CDR2 FNYEAQ. CDR3 sequence (DNA): TGTGCCAGCAGCACTCAGACAGGGACAACTAGCACAGATACGCAGTATTTT. It translates to CASSTQTGTTSTDTQYF.

J is TRBJ1-5 and V is TRBV9; 7 positions agree with TRBD1. The V segment lost 4 bases and the J segment 5 bases; nucleotides outside the gene matches: 9. The CDR3 extends over 15 amino acids. Germline V gives CDR1 SGDLS, CDR2 YYNGEE. The CDR3: CASSLSGDSDQPQHF. As DNA, the CDR3 is TGTGCCAGCAGCCTATCTGGGGACAGCGATCAGCCCCAGCATTTT.

The chain couples TRBV18 to TRBJ1-2, with D perhaps TRBD1 (5 bases). Trimming removed 2 bases from V and 8 bases from J, with 12 bases in between. The germline V gene has CDR1 KGHSH and CDR2 LQKENI. The CDR3 contains 13 residues. CDR3: CASSPGRGEGYTF. CDR3 coding DNA: TGTGCCAGCTCACCAGGGCGGGGGGAAGGCTACACCTTC. Combining the CDR3 with reference TRBV18 and TRBJ1-2 gives the whole variable domain NAGVMQNPRHLVRRRGQEARLRCSPMKGHSHVYWYRQLPEEGLKFMVYLQKENIIDESGMPKERFSAEFPKEGPSILRIQQVVRGDSAAYFCASSPGRGEGYTFGSGTRLTVV.

This chain connects TRBV5-4 to TRBJ2-7; tentatively, D is TRBD1 (5 bases). The CDR3 has 13 residues. Germline V lookup: CDR1 SGHNT, CDR2 YYREEE (reference sequence). The V end lost 3 bases, the J end lost 5 bases, and 12 bases lay between the germline ends. The CDR3 reads CASSSGAEDEQYF. CDR3 bases: TGTGCCAGCAGCTCTGGGGCCGAGGACGAGCAGTACTTC.

J is TRBJ2-3 and V is TRBV6-5, with a tentative D call TRBD2 (6 bases). The CDR3 runs 15 residues. Germline assignment: CDR1 MNHEY and CDR2 SVGAGI. With 6 bases removed from V and 4 bases from J, the gap between germline ends came to 17 bases. CDR3: CASSSGTAGSDTQYF. In DNA, the CDR3 is TGTGCCAGCAGCTCCGGGACTGCGGGCTCAGATACGCAGTATTTT.

This rearrangement joins TRBV7-2 to TRBJ2-7, with 9 bases fitting TRBD2. J lost 4 bases, V lost 6 bases, and 4 bases had no gene match. CDR3 size: 13 residues. CDR1 SGHTA and CDR2 FQGNSA come from the germline V gene. DNA of the CDR3: TGTGCCAGCAGTTTGGGACTAGCTTACGAGCAGTACTTC. Translated: CASSLGLAYEQYF.

The chain carries TRBV2 and TRBJ2-1, with TRBD1 as a possible D gene (6 bases). V was cut by 2 bases and J by 6 bases, with 8 bases left in between. CDR1 and CDR2 from the germline V gene are SNHLY and FYNNEI. This CDR3 spans 13 amino acids. The CDR3 protein is CASSESRGNEQFF. DNA for the CDR3: TGTGCCAGCAGTGAATCCAGGGGCAATGAGCAGTTCTTC.

With regard to this clone: A read error may account for a junction end that differs from germline. CDR3 sequence reads: CASDTGPGGDF. Here the CDR3 DNA reads TGTGCCAGCGATACCGGCCCCGGGGGGGACTTC. V usage is TRBV2 and J usage is TRBJ1-2; tentative D call: TRBD1 (5 bases). This CDR3 region has 11 residues. CDR1 is SNHLY, CDR2 FYNNEI, per germline.

The chain links TRBV13 to TRBJ2-3; 8 bases align to TRBD2. J lost 8 bases, V lost 2 bases, and 15 bases had no gene match. CDR1 and CDR2 from the germline V gene are PRHDT and FYEKMQ (reference sequence). The CDR3 is 17 residues long. The CDR3 is CASSLWSSGGPGGTQYF. CDR3 DNA sequence: TGTGCCAGCAGCTTATGGTCAAGCGGGGGCCCTGGGGGTACGCAGTATTTT.

The chain couples TRBV27 to TRBJ1-1; 7 bases match TRBD1. The CDR3 totals 11 residues. Losses at the gene ends were 7 bases for V and 10 bases for J; bases not matched to a gene: 6. The germline V gene has CDR1 MNHEY and CDR2 SMNVEV (reference sequence). The CDR3 loop is CASTSQGVAFF. In DNA, the CDR3 is TGTGCCAGCACCTCCCAGGGGGTAGCTTTCTTT.

The chain has TRBV2 and TRBJ1-1, with D possibly TRBD1 on 5 matching bases. CDR1 is SNHLY and CDR2 is FYNNEI in the germline V gene. The V and J ends lost 8 bases and 0 bases respectively, with 10 bases between them. The CDR3 runs to 13 residues. As DNA, the CDR3 is TGTGCCAGCCAAGAGGACATGAACACTGAAGCTTTCTTT. Residues: CASQEDMNTEAFF.

The rearrangement joins TRBV15 to TRBJ1-1; weak D call: TRBD1 (5 bases). The CDR3 runs 12 residues. V was cut by 5 bases and J by 5 bases, with 9 bases left in between. Germline-derived CDR1 and CDR2 are LNHNV and YYDKDF (reference sequence). The CDR3 DNA reads as TGTGCCACCAGCGGCAGGGAAACTGAAGCTTTCTTT. As protein: CATSGRETEAFF.

The rearrangement links TRBV3-1 (or the pseudogene TRBV3-2) to TRBJ2-2; D call uncertain. Germline CDR1 reads LGHDT; CDR2 reads YNNKEL (reference sequence). The CDR3 has 14 amino acids. V was clipped by 1 base and J by 2 bases, with 5 bases between them. CDR3 in DNA: TGTGCCAGCAGCCAAGCCCCAAACACCGGGGAGCTGTTTTTT. This translates into CASSQAPNTGELFF.

This CDR3 is CASRARTGTNTEAFF. CDR3 bases: TGTGCCAGCAGAGCCAGAACAGGGACGAACACTGAAGCTTTCTTT. V usage is TRBV2 and J usage is TRBJ1-1; D perhaps matches TRBD1 (6 bases). CDR1 is SNHLY and CDR2 is FYNNEI in the germline V gene. Trimming removed 6 bases at V and 1 base at J, with 15 bases between. The CDR3 runs to 15 residues.

The chain has TRBV2 and TRBJ2-5; D not resolved. V was clipped by 3 bases and J by 5 bases, with 10 bases between them. The CDR3 is 13 residues long. Per the germline V gene, CDR1 is SNHLY and CDR2 is FYNNEI. CDR3: CASSDRSLETQYF. CDR3 nucleotide sequence: TGTGCCAGCAGTGACAGGTCTCTCGAGACCCAGTACTTC.

Here the CDR3 reads CASSEMAGQRNYGYTF. The CDR3 bases are TGTGCCAGCAGTGAAATGGCCGGACAGAGAAACTATGGCTACACCTTC. The chain carries TRBV6-1 and TRBJ1-2; weak D call: TRBD1 (6 bases). In germline, CDR1 is MNHNS, CDR2 SASEGT. The CDR3 totals 16 residues. Trimming removed 2 bases from V and 2 bases from J, with 15 bases in between.

This clone was seen many times. This rearrangement joins TRBV24-1 to TRBJ1-2, with 9 bases identical to TRBD1. The CDR3 totals 16 residues. The J segment lost 8 bases and the V segment lost 3 bases, leaving 12 bases of the junction unmatched. The V gene's germline CDR1 is KGHDR and CDR2 SFDVKD. CDR3 sequence: CATSDQHPGQGKGYTF. CDR3 in DNA: TGTGCCACCAGTGATCAACACCCGGGACAGGGAAAGGGCTACACCTTC.

This chain connects TRBV29-1 to TRBJ2-7; 9 bases agree with TRBD1. The CDR3 runs 14 residues. The junction had 10 bases not matched to a gene; V was cut back by 3 bases and J by 7 bases. Looked up from germline, CDR1 is SQVTM and CDR2 is ANQGSEA. CDR3 DNA: TGCAGCGTTGAGGGTTATGGACAGGGGTTAGAGCAGTACTTC. Protein product: CSVEGYGQGLEQYF.

This chain joins TRBV6-5 and TRBJ2-6, with D tentatively TRBD2 (6 bases). V was cut by 0 bases and J by 6 bases, with 12 bases left in between. This CDR3 comprises 16 residues. Germline assignment: CDR1 MNHEY and CDR2 SVGAGI. The CDR3 DNA follows: TGTGCCAGCAGTTACTCCGGGACTCCTACGGCCAACGTCCTGACTTTC. It encodes CASSYSGTPTANVLTF.

V and J are TRBV2 and TRBJ2-2; TRBD1 might be the D (5 bases). This CDR3 is built from 13 residues. Germline V lookup: CDR1 SNHLY, CDR2 FYNNEI. V was cut by 6 bases and J by 2 bases, with 7 bases left in between. The CDR3 spells CASRDTNTGELFF. The CDR3 DNA follows: TGTGCCAGCAGGGACACCAACACCGGGGAGCTGTTTTTT.

The chain carries TRBV6-2 or TRBV6-3 and TRBJ2-1; TRBD1 matches 7 bases. The CDR3 extends over 17 amino acids. With V trimmed by 2 bases and J by 0 bases, 7 bases remained unmatched. Germline V CDR1 and CDR2: MNHEY, SVGEGT. As DNA, the CDR3 is TGTGCCAGCAGTTACGTTTTTGGGACAGCCTCCTACAATGAGCAGTTCTTC. Its translation: CASSYVFGTASYNEQFF.